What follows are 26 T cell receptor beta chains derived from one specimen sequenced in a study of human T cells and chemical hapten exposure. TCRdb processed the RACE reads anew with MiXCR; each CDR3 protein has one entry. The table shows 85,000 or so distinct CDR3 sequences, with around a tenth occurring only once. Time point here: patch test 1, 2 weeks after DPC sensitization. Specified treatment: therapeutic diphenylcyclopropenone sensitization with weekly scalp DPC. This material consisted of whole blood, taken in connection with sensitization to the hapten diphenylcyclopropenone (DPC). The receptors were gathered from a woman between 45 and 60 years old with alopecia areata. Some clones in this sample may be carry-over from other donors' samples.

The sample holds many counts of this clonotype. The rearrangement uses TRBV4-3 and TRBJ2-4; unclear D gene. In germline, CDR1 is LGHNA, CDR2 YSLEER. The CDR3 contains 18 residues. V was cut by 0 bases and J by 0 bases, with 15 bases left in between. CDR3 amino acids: CASSQEPPWAVAKNIQYF. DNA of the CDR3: TGCGCCAGCAGCCAAGAACCCCCGTGGGCCGTAGCCAAAAACATTCAGTACTTC.

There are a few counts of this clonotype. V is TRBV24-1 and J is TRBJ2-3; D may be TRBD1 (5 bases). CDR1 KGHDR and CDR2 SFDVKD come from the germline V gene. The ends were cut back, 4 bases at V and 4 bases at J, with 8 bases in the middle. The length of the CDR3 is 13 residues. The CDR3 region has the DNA TGTGCCACCAGTGAAGGGGTTCCAGATACGCAGTATTTT. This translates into CATSEGVPDTQYF.

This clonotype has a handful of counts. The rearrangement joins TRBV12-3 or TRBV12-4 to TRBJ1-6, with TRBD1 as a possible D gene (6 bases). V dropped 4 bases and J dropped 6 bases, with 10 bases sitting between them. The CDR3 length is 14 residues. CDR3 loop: CASSYGQRNSPLHF. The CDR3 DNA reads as TGTGCCAGCAGTTACGGACAGCGTAATTCACCCCTCCACTTT.

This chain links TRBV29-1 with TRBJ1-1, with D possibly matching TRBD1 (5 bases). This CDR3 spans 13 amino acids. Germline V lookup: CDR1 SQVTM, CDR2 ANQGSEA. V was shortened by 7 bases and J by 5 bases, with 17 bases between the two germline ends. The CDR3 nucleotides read TGCAGCGCAACGGAGGGGCCTGGGACTGAAGCTTTCTTT. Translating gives CSATEGPGTEAFF.

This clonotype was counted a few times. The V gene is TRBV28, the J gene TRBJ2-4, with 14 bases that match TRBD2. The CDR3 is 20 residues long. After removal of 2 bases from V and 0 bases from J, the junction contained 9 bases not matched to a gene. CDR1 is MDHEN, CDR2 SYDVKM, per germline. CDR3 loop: CASSLGPGLAGVLAKNIQYF. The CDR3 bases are TGTGCCAGCAGTTTAGGGCCGGGACTAGCGGGAGTCCTAGCCAAAAACATTCAGTACTTC.

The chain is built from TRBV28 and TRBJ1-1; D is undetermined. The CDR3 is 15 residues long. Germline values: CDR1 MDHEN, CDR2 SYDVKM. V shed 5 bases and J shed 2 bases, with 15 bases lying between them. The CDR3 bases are TGTGCCAGCAGTGCTGCCGCGACACCTAACACTGAAGCTTTCTTT. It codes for CASSAAATPNTEAFF. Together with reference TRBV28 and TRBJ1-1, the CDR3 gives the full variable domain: DVKVTQSSRYLVKRTGEKVFLECVQDMDHENMFWYRQDPGLGLRLIYFSYDVKMKEKGDIPEGYSVSREKKERFSLILESASTNQTSMYLCASSAAATPNTEAFFGQGTRLTVV.

CDR3 sequence reads: CASSLSPGNYGYTF. In nucleotides, the CDR3 is TGTGCCAGCAGTTTATCTCCAGGGAACTATGGCTACACCTTC. The rearrangement links TRBV27 to TRBJ1-2; maybe TRBD1 (5 bases). The V end was cut by 0 bases, the J end by 2 bases, with 7 bases between. The V gene's germline CDR1 is MNHEY and CDR2 SMNVEV (reference sequence). CDR3 length: 14 residues.

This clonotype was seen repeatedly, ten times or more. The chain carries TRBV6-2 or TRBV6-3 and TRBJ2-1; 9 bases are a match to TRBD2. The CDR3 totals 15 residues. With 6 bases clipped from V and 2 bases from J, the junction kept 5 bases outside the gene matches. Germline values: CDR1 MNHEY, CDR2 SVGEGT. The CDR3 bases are TGTGCCAGCAGGCTAGGCGGGGGGGCCTACAATGAGCAGTTCTTC. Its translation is CASRLGGGAYNEQFF.

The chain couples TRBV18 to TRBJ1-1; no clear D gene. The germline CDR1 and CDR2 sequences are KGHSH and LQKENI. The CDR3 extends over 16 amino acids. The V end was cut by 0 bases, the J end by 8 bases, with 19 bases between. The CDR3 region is CASSPPKHLASIEAFF. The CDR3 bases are TGTGCCAGCTCACCACCGAAACACCTGGCATCTATCGAAGCTTTCTTT.

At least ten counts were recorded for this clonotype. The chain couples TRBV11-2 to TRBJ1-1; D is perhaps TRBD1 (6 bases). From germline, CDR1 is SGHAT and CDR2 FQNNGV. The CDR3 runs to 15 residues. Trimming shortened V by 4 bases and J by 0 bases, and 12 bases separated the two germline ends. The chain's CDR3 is CASSWTDSMNTEAFF. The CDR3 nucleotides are TGTGCCAGCAGCTGGACAGATAGCATGAACACTGAAGCTTTCTTT.

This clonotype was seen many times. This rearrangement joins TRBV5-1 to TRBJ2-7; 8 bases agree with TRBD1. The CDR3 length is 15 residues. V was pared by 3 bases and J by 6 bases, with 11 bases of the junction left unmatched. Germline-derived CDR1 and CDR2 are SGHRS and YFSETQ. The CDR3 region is CASSSLTGQGTEQYF. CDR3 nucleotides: TGCGCCAGCAGCTCGCTGACAGGACAGGGCACCGAGCAGTACTTC.

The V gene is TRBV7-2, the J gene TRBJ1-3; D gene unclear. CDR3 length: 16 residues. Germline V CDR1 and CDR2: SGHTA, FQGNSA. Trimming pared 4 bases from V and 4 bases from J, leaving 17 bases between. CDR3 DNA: TGTGCCAGCAGCTCCCTTTGGCAGTCAAGCGGAAACACCATATATTTT. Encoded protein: CASSSLWQSSGNTIYF.

The CDR3 nucleotides are TGTGCCAGCACCTACAATCAGCCCCAGCATTTT. Amino acids: CASTYNQPQHF. The V call is TRBV12-3 or TRBV12-4, the J call TRBJ1-5; the D is unclear. V lost 7 bases and J lost 3, with 4 bases in between. The CDR3 covers 11 residues.

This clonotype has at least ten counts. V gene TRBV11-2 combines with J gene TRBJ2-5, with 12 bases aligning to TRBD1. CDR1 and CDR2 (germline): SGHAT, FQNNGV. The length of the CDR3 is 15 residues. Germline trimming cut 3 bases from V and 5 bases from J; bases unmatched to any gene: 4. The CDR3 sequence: CASSLWDRGRETQYF. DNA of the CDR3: TGTGCCAGCAGCTTGTGGGACAGGGGGCGGGAGACCCAGTACTTC.

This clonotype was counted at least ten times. This CDR3 is CASSWGHTYEQYF. As DNA, the CDR3 is TGTGCCAGCAGCTGGGGCCATACCTACGAGCAGTACTTC. V is TRBV7-2 and J is TRBJ2-7; D might be TRBD1 (5 bases). There are 13 residues in the CDR3. Trimming left V 4 bases short and J 2 bases short, with 9 bases between. The V gene's germline CDR1 is SGHTA and CDR2 FQGNSA. Looking up the rest from reference TRBV7-2 and TRBJ2-7 gives the full variable domain: GAGVSQSPSNKVTEKGKDVELRCDPISGHTALYWYRQSLGQGLEFLIYFQGNSAPDKSGLPSDRFSAERTGGSVSTLTIQRTQQEDSAVYLCASSWGHTYEQYFGPGTRLTVT.

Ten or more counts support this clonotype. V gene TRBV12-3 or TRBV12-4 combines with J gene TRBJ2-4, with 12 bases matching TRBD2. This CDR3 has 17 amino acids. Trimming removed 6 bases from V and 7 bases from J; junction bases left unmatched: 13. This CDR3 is CASSPEGTSGWGNIQYF. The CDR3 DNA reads TGTGCCAGCAGCCCGGAAGGGACTAGCGGGTGGGGGAACATTCAGTACTTC.

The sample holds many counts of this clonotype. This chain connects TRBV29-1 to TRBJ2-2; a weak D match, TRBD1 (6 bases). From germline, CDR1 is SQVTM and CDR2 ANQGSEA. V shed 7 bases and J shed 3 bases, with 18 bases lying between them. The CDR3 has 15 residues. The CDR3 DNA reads TGCAGCGGGGGGTCCGGACAGCGTGACACCGGGGAGCTGTTTTTT. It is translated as CSGGSGQRDTGELFF.

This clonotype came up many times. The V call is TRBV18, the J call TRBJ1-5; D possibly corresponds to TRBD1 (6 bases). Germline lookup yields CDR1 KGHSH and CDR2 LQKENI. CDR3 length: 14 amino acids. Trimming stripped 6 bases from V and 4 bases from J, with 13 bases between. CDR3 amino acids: CASSIQGLNQPQHF. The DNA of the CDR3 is TGTGCCAGCTCGATTCAGGGGTTGAATCAGCCCCAGCATTTT.

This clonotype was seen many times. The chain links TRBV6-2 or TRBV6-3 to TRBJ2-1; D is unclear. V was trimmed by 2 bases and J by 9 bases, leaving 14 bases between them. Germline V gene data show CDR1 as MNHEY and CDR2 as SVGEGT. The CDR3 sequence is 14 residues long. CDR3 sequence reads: CASSYGGYEAEQFF. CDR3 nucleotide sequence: TGTGCCAGCAGTTACGGTGGCTATGAGGCTGAGCAGTTCTTC.

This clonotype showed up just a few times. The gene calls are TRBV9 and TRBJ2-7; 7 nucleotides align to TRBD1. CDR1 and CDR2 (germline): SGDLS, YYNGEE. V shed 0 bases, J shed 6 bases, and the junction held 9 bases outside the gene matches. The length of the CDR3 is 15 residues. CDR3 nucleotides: TGTGCCAGCAGCGTAGACGTGACAGGGAGTAGCGAGCAGTACTTC. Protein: CASSVDVTGSSEQYF.

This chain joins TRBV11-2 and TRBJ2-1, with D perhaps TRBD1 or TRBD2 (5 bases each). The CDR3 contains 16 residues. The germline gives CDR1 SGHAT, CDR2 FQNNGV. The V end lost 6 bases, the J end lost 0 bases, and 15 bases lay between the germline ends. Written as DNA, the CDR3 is TGTGCCAGCAGTCGACAGAGCGGCCTCTCCTACAATGAGCAGTTCTTC. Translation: CASSRQSGLSYNEQFF.

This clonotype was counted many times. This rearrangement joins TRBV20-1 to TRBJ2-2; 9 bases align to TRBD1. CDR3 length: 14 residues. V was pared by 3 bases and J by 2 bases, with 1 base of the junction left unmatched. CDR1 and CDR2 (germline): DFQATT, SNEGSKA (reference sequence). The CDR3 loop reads CSARDRGNTGELFF. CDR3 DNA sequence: TGCAGTGCTAGGGACAGGGGTAACACCGGGGAGCTGTTTTTT.

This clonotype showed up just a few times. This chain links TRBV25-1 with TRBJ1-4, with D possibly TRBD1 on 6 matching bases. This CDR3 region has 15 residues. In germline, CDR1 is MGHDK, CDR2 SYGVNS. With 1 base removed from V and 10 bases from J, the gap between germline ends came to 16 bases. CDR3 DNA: TGTGCCAGCAGTGAATTTAGGGGGGGTTATGGAAAACTGTTTTTT. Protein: CASSEFRGGYGKLFF.

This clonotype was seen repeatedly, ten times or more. CDR3 protein: CASSPGTVSTDTQYF. In DNA, the CDR3 is TGCGCCAGCAGCCCTGGGACGGTTAGCACAGATACGCAGTATTTT. The chain couples TRBV4-3 to TRBJ2-3; D may match TRBD1 or TRBD2 (5 bases each). This CDR3 has 15 residues. With 4 bases removed from V and 0 bases from J, the gap between germline ends came to 11 bases. CDR1 and CDR2 from the germline V gene are LGHNA and YSLEER.

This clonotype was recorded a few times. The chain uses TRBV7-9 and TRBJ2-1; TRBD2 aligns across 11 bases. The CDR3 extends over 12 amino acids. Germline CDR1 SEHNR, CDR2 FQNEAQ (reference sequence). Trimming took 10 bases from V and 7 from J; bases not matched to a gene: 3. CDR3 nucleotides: TGTGCCACCGGGACTAGCGGAAATGAGCAGTTCTTC. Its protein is CATGTSGNEQFF.

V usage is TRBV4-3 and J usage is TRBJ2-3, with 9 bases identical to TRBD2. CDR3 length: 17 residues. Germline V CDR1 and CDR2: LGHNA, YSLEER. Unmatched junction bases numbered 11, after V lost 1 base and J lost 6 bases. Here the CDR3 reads CASSQVRSSGAGDTQYF. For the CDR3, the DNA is TGCGCCAGCAGCCAAGTGAGATCTAGCGGGGCGGGTGATACGCAGTATTTT.